Below are 27 T cell receptor beta chains sequenced from a single sample in a study of early T cells in non-severe SARS-CoV-2 infection. A single record per CDR3 protein comes from TCRdb applying MiXCR to the 5' RACE reads. The sample consists of 30,000 to 45,000 distinct CDR3 sequences, roughly 6.2% of them appearing once. Input material: whole blood. The receptors shown here come from an adult who was a healthcare worker with PCR-confirmed SARS-CoV-2 infection or an uninfected control (not recorded which).

The sample holds many counts of this clonotype. The chain is built from TRBV12-3 or TRBV12-4 and TRBJ2-3; 11 bases agree with TRBD2. CDR3 length: 19 amino acids. The V gene end was trimmed by 6 bases and the J gene end by 4 bases; junction bases not matched to a gene: 18. CDR3 sequence reads: CASRHNSPGLAVWADTQYF. Written as DNA, the CDR3 is TGTGCCAGCAGGCACAACTCCCCGGGACTAGCGGTTTGGGCAGATACGCAGTATTTT.

In its sample, this clonotype was seen a few times. CDR3 DNA: TGTGCCTGTTCCGGGACAGGGGGGGCTAGCGGGAGCACCGGGGAGCTGTTTTTT. Its protein product is CACSGTGGASGSTGELFF. This sequence joins TRBV30 and TRBJ2-2, with D perhaps matching TRBD1 (11 bases). The CDR3 length is 18 residues. V was clipped by 6 bases and J by 4 bases, with 27 bases between them. The germline gives CDR1 GTSNPN, CDR2 SVGIG (reference sequence).

This clonotype was observed a handful of times. The chain is built from TRBV18 and TRBJ2-2; maybe TRBD2 (6 bases). CDR1 is KGHSH and CDR2 is LQKENI in the germline V gene. Trimming took 6 bases from V and 1 from J, leaving 12 bases between them. The CDR3 has 15 amino acids. CDR3: CASSPGLLNTGELFF. The CDR3 DNA sequence: TGTGCCAGCTCGCCGGGACTGCTGAACACCGGGGAGCTGTTTTTT.

This clonotype occurred many times. The rearrangement uses TRBV7-9 and TRBJ2-1; TRBD2 matches at 8 bases. Germline CDR1 and CDR2: SEHNR and FQNEAQ (reference sequence). Trimming took 2 bases from V and 6 from J; bases not matched to a gene: 6. This CDR3 is built from 15 residues. CDR3 coding DNA: TGTGCCAGCAGCTTACCCCAGGCGGGGGGCAATGAGCAGTTCTTC. This translates into CASSLPQAGGNEQFF.

This clonotype was seen many times. This sequence joins TRBV20-1 and TRBJ2-7; D might be TRBD1 (5 bases). The CDR3 extends over 16 amino acids. Germline V CDR1 and CDR2: DFQATT, SNEGSKA (reference sequence). Trimming cost V 1 base and J 0 bases, with 16 bases left between them. The CDR3 coding sequence is TGCAGTGCTAGAGTCCCCGGTAGGGGCGTCTCCTACGAGCAGTACTTC. Translation gives CSARVPGRGVSYEQYF.

This chain joins TRBV12-3 or TRBV12-4 and TRBJ1-2; D unclear. The CDR3 totals 13 residues. V was pared by 11 bases and J by 2 bases, with 15 bases between. CDR3 amino acids: CAQWEDLNYGYTF. The CDR3 DNA is TGTGCCCAATGGGAGGATTTAAACTATGGCTACACCTTC.

This chain joins TRBV12-3 or TRBV12-4 and TRBJ2-7, with 9 bases identical to TRBD1. J lost 5 bases, V lost 5 bases, and 16 bases had no gene match. The CDR3 has 17 amino acids. In DNA form, the CDR3 reads TGTGCCAGCAGTCCCCTGACAGGGGGTGGAGGTCGGAACGAGCAGTACTTC. Residues: CASSPLTGGGGRNEQYF.

This chain connects TRBV2 to TRBJ2-1, with D possibly TRBD1 on 6 matching bases. The germline V gene has CDR1 SNHLY and CDR2 FYNNEI. The CDR3 is 14 residues long. The germline V and J ends were trimmed by 5 bases and 3 bases, with 11 bases remaining between them. CDR3 DNA sequence: TGTGCCAGCAGTCCCGGGACACACTACAATGAGCAGTTCTTC. The encoded protein is CASSPGTHYNEQFF.

V usage is TRBV3-1 and J usage is TRBJ2-7, with D possibly TRBD1 on 6 matching bases. The CDR3 sequence is 15 residues long. V lost 1 base and J 0 bases, leaving 10 bases between the germline ends. Germline V gene lookup returns CDR1 LGHDT and CDR2 YNNKEL (reference sequence). CDR3 in DNA: TGTGCCAGCAGCCAAGTGCCAGGGGCCTCCTACGAGCAGTACTTC. It is translated as CASSQVPGASYEQYF.

This clonotype appeared many times. J is TRBJ1-5 and V is TRBV18; D is uncertain. Deletions cut 4 bases from V and 4 bases from J, with 8 bases between. The CDR3 is made up of 13 amino acids. Germline loops: CDR1 KGHSH, CDR2 LQKENI. CDR3: CASSQDRNQPQHF. The CDR3 nucleotides are TGTGCCAGCTCACAAGACCGAAATCAGCCCCAGCATTTT.

Many counts were recorded for this clonotype. The chain uses TRBV7-3 and TRBJ2-7; tentative D call: TRBD1 (6 bases). This CDR3 has 13 amino acids. Per the germline V gene, CDR1 is SGHTA and CDR2 is FQGTGA. V dropped 1 base and J dropped 5 bases, with 9 bases sitting between them. The CDR3 reads CASSLIAGDEQYF. CDR3 nucleotide sequence: TGTGCCAGCAGCTTAATCGCAGGGGACGAGCAGTACTTC.

A few counts support this clonotype. The CDR3 loop is CASSIFGSQEQFF. In DNA, the CDR3 is TGTGCCAGTAGTATATTCGGGAGTCAGGAGCAGTTCTTC. The chain uses TRBV19 and TRBJ2-1; D is possibly TRBD2 (6 bases). The CDR3 is 13 residues long. V gave up 2 bases and J gave up 10 bases, with 12 bases separating them. Germline V CDR1 and CDR2: LNHDA, SQIVND (reference sequence).

This clonotype was observed many times. V is TRBV2 and J is TRBJ1-2, with D tentatively TRBD1 (6 bases). The CDR3 covers 13 residues. Germline V CDR1 and CDR2: SNHLY, FYNNEI. V lost 7 bases and J 8 bases, leaving 17 bases between the germline ends. For the CDR3, the DNA is TGTGCCAGCACCGCGACAGGCCCAGGGGGCTACACCTTC. This sequence encodes CASTATGPGGYTF.

CDR3 in DNA: TGTGCCATCAGTGAGTCCATGGGCAGACTAGCTACCGAGCAGTACTTC. Its protein product is CAISESMGRLATEQYF. The chain carries TRBV10-3 and TRBJ2-7; 7 bases agree with TRBD2. V shed 0 bases and J 6 bases; nucleotides not matched to a gene: 11. CDR3 length: 16 residues. Germline lookup yields CDR1 ENHRY and CDR2 SYGVKD.

This clonotype has more than one count but fewer than ten. The genes are TRBV18 and TRBJ2-5; D not resolved. The ends were cut back, 1 base at V and 5 bases at J, with 2 bases in the middle. The CDR3 spans 11 residues. Per germline, CDR1 KGHSH and CDR2 LQKENI. The CDR3 coding sequence is TGTGCCAGCTCACCACTTGAGACCCAGTACTTC. Translation: CASSPLETQYF.

The gene calls are TRBV27 and TRBJ2-3; 9 bases are a match to TRBD2. Germline V lookup: CDR1 MNHEY, CDR2 SMNVEV (reference sequence). The CDR3 runs to 14 residues. The J segment lost 3 bases and the V segment lost 5 bases, leaving 3 bases of the junction unmatched. The CDR3 sequence: CASSPSGRTDTQYF. The CDR3 DNA reads TGTGCCAGCAGTCCCAGCGGGAGGACAGATACGCAGTATTTT.

This clonotype was counted many times. The V gene is TRBV11-2, the J gene TRBJ2-7, with D possibly TRBD2 on 5 matching bases. Trimming cost V 0 bases and J 2 bases, with 11 bases left between them. Germline V gene lookup returns CDR1 SGHAT and CDR2 FQNNGV. The CDR3 consists of 15 residues. The CDR3 loop reads CASSLDNGLAYEQYF. The CDR3 DNA sequence: TGTGCCAGCAGCTTAGACAATGGACTCGCCTACGAGCAGTACTTC.

A few counts support this clonotype. Relative to the germline gene, one junction end is altered; a read error may explain this. The rearrangement joins TRBV6-1 to TRBJ1-3; possible D gene TRBD1, 6 bases. The CDR3 is made up of 15 amino acids. Germline CDR1 is MNHNS and CDR2 is SASEGT. The CDR3 is CASSLLQGSGNTIFF. Here the CDR3 DNA reads TGTGCCAGCAGTTTACTACAGGGATCTGGAAACACCATATTTTTT.

Ten or more counts support this clonotype. V usage is TRBV12-3 or TRBV12-4 and J usage is TRBJ2-5; weak D call: TRBD2 (6 bases). Trimming removed 4 bases from V and 3 bases from J, with 12 bases in between. This CDR3 is built from 14 residues. CDR3 protein: CASSSSGLKETQYF. In nucleotides, the CDR3 is TGTGCCAGCAGTTCCAGCGGGCTAAAAGAGACCCAGTACTTC.

This clonotype was counted ten times or more. The chain links TRBV6-1 to TRBJ2-7; the D gene could be TRBD1 or TRBD2 (6 bases each). This CDR3 contains 14 residues. V was shortened by 5 bases and J by 3 bases, with 14 bases between the two germline ends. Germline V gene lookup returns CDR1 MNHNS and CDR2 SASEGT. The CDR3 nucleotides read TGTGCCAGCAGTCTTGTGAGGGGGGACTACGAGCAGTACTTC. As protein: CASSLVRGDYEQYF.

Ten or more counts support this clonotype. V usage is TRBV24-1 and J usage is TRBJ2-1, with D perhaps being TRBD1 or TRBD2 (5 bases each). This CDR3 comprises 16 residues. Germline CDR1 is KGHDR and CDR2 is SFDVKD. The V end was cut by 3 bases, the J end by 4 bases, with 15 bases between. As DNA, the CDR3 is TGTGCCACCAGTGATCCTTCGGGGCACCCATACAATGAGCAGTTCTTC. This gives the protein CATSDPSGHPYNEQFF.

Many counts were recorded for this clonotype. The genes are TRBV5-1 and TRBJ1-1; 8 bases fit TRBD1. There are 14 residues in the CDR3. Losses at the gene ends were 1 base for V and 7 bases for J; bases not matched to a gene: 6. The germline CDR1 and CDR2 sequences are SGHRS and YFSETQ. CDR3 DNA sequence: TGCGCCAGCAGCTTGACAGGGGGAACGGATGAAGCTTTCTTT. This translates into CASSLTGGTDEAFF.

V and J are TRBV11-3 and TRBJ1-1; D uncertain. Germline V lookup: CDR1 SGHNT, CDR2 YENEEA. The CDR3 has 13 amino acids. Trimming left V 4 bases short and J 4 bases short, with 10 bases between. CDR3 residues: CASSSEGGTEAFF. The DNA for the CDR3 is TGTGCCAGCAGCTCAGAGGGCGGCACTGAAGCTTTCTTT. Looking up the rest from reference TRBV11-3 and TRBJ1-1 gives the full variable domain: EAGVVQSPRYKIIEKKQPVAFWCNPISGHNTLYWYLQNLGQGPELLIRYENEEAVDDSQLPKDRFSAERLKGVDSTLKIQPAELGDSAVYLCASSSEGGTEAFFGQGTRLTVV.

This clonotype was seen at least ten times. The V call is TRBV7-3, the J call TRBJ2-2; no clear D. This CDR3 is built from 12 residues. V lost 6 bases and J lost 3, with 5 bases in between. The germline V gene has CDR1 SGHTA and CDR2 FQGTGA. The CDR3 is CASRWDTGELFF. The CDR3 DNA reads as TGTGCCAGCAGATGGGACACCGGGGAGCTGTTTTTT.

This clonotype was seen at least ten times. This chain connects TRBV5-4 to TRBJ1-4, with a possible D match to TRBD1 (6 bases). The germline CDR1 and CDR2 sequences are SGHNT and YYREEE (reference sequence). V lost 4 bases to trimming and J lost 7 bases, with 17 bases between them. The CDR3 loop spans 15 amino acids. In DNA, the CDR3 is TGTGCCAGCAGCAGAGCAGGGGCGGCCGGTGAAAAACTGTTTTTT. Encoded protein: CASSRAGAAGEKLFF.

In its sample, this clonotype was seen a few times. The rearrangement uses TRBV30 and TRBJ2-3, with D possibly TRBD2 on 5 matching bases. Trimming took 5 bases from V and 2 from J, leaving 17 bases between them. Germline assignment: CDR1 GTSNPN and CDR2 SVGIG (reference sequence). The CDR3 consists of 15 residues. In DNA, the CDR3 is TGTGCCTGGTCCGGGGTGGGGAACCCCACAGATACGCAGTATTTT. It is translated as CAWSGVGNPTDTQYF. The full variable domain, completed using reference TRBV30 and TRBJ2-3, is SQTIHQWPATLVQPVGSPLSLECTVEGTSNPNLYWYRQAAGRGLQLLFYSVGIGQISSEVPQNLSASRPQDRQFILSSKKLLLSDSGFYLCAWSGVGNPTDTQYFGPGTRLTVL.

This clonotype was picked up many times. This chain links TRBV24-1 with TRBJ2-5; 7 positions agree with TRBD1. The V gene end was trimmed by 3 bases and the J gene end by 4 bases; junction bases not matched to a gene: 1. CDR1 and CDR2 (germline): KGHDR, SFDVKD. The length of the CDR3 is 13 residues. The CDR3 region has the DNA TGTGCCACCAGTGATGGACAGGCAGAGACCCAGTACTTC. This gives the protein CATSDGQAETQYF.